This T cell receptor (beta chain) was sequenced during a study of cytomegalovirus exposure and HLA in healthy donors. Overall study findings and caveats: It was approximately 170 TCR beta chains that were listed as cytomegalovirus-associated.

Of note for this clone: The antigen is not known.

There are 13 residues in the CDR3. Germline V CDR1 and CDR2: LNHNV, YYDKDF (reference sequence). The J segment lost 1 base and the V segment lost 8 bases, leaving 1 base of the junction unmatched. PCR used 60 Vbeta primers and 13 Jbeta primers. Libraries were prepared by immunoSEQ multiplex PCR; TCRdb keeps only in-frame clonotypes and omits some of them. Of 150,000 to 200,000 clones in the sample, about 80% were seen once. The chain uses TRBV15 and TRBJ2-3; 9 bases fit TRBD2. The clonotype originates from a woman aged 25 to 39 in good health and CMV-seronegative. Sequencing input: PBMCs. The CDR3 spells CATLAGGTDTQYF. In nucleotides, the CDR3 is TGTGCCACCTTAGCGGGGGGCACAGATACGCAGTATTTT. Looking up the rest from reference TRBV15 and TRBJ2-3 gives the full variable domain: DAMVIQNPRYQVTQFGKPVTLSCSQTLNHNVMYWYQQKSSQAPKLLFHYYDKDFNNEADTPDNFQSRRPNTSFCFLDIRSPGLGDTAMYLCATLAGGTDTQYFGPGTRLTVL.